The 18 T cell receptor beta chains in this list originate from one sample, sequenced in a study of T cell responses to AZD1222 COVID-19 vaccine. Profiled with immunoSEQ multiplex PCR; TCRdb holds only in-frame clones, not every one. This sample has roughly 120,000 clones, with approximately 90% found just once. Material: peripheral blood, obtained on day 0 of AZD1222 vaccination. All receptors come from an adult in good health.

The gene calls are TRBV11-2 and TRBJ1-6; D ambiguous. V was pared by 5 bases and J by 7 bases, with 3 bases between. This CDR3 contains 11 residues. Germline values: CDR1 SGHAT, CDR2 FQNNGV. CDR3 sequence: CASSRNSPLHF. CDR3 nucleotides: TGTGCCAGCAGCCGGAATTCACCCCTCCACTTT.

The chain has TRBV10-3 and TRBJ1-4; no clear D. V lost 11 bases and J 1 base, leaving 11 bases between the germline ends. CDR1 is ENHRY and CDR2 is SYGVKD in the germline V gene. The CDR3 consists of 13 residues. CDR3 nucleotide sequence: TGTGCCGTTTCTCCGGGAACTAATGAAAAACTGTTTTTT. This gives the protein CAVSPGTNEKLFF.

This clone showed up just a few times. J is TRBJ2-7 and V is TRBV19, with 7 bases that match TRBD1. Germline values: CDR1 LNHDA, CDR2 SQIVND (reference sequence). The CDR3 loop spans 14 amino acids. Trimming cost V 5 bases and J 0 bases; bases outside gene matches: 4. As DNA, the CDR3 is TGTGCCAGTAGTCCGCGGACAGGCTCCTACGAGCAGTACTTC. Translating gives CASSPRTGSYEQYF.

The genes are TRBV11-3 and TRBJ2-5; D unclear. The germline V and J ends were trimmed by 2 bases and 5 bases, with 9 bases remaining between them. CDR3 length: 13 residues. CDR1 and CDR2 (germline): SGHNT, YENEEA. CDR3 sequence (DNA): TGTGCCAGCAGCTTAAGTATCGTGGAGACCCAGTACTTC. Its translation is CASSLSIVETQYF.

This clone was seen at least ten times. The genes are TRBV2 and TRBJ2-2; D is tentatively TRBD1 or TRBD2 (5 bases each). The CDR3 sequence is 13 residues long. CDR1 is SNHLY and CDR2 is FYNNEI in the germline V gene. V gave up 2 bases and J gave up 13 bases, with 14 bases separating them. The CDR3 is CASSETRDGGLFF. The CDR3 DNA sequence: TGTGCCAGCAGTGAAACCCGGGACGGAGGGCTGTTTTTT.

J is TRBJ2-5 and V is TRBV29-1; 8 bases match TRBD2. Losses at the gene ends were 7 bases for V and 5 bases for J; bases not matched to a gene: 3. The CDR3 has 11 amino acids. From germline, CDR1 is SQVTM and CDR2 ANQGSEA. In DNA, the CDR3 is TGCAGCGCGGGGGGGGAGGAGACCCAGTACTTC. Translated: CSAGGEETQYF.

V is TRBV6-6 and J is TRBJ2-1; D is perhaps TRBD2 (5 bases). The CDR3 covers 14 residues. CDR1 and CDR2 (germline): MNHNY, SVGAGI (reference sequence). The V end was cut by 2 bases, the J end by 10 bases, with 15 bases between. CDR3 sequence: CASSYPAERKEQFF. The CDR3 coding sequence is TGTGCCAGCAGTTACCCAGCCGAGCGGAAAGAGCAGTTCTTC.

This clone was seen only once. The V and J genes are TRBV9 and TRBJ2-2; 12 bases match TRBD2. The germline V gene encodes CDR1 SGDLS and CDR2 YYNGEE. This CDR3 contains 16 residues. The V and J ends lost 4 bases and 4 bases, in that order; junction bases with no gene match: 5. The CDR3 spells CASSPSGGALTGELFF. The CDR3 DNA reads TGTGCCAGCAGCCCTAGCGGGGGGGCGCTCACCGGGGAGCTGTTTTTT.

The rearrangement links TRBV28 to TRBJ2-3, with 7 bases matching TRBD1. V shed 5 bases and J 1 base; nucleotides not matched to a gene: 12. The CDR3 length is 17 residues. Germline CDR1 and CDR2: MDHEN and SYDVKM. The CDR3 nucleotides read TGTGCCAGCAGTCTTCATCAGGGGGTGGGAGGCACAGATACGCAGTATTTT. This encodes CASSLHQGVGGTDTQYF. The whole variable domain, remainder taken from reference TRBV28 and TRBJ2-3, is DVKVTQSSRYLVKRTGEKVFLECVQDMDHENMFWYRQDPGLGLRLIYFSYDVKMKEKGDIPEGYSVSREKKERFSLILESASTNQTSMYLCASSLHQGVGGTDTQYFGPGTRLTVL.

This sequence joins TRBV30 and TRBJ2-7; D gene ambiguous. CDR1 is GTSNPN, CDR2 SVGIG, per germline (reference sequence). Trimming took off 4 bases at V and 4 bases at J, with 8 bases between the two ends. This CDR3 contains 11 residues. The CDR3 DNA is TGTGCCTGGACCCTAGAGTACGAGCAGTACTTC. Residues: CAWTLEYEQYF.

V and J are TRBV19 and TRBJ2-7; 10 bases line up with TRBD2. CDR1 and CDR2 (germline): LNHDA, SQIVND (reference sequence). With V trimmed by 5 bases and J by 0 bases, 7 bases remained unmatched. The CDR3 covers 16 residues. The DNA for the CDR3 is TGTGCCAGTAGTCCTAGCGGGGGCCTGAGCTCCTACGAGCAGTACTTC. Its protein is CASSPSGGLSSYEQYF.

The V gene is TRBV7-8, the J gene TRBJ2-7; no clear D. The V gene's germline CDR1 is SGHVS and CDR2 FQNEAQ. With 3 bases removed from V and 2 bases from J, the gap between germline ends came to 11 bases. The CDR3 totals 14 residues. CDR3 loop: CASSFGPRTYEQYF. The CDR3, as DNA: TGTGCCAGCAGCTTCGGACCCCGAACCTACGAGCAGTACTTC.

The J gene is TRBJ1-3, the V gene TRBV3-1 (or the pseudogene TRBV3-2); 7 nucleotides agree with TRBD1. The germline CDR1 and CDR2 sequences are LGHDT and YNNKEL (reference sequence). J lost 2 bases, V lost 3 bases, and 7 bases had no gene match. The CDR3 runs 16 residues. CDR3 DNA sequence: TGTGCCAGCAGCCATTCAAGGGGGCAGACTGGAAACACCATATATTTT. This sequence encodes CASSHSRGQTGNTIYF.

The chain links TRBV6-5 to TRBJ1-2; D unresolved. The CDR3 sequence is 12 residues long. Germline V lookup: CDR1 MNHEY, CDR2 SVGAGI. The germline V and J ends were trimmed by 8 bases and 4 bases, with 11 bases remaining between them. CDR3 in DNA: TGTGCCAGCGGAATAGTCCTCTATGGCTACACCTTC. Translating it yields CASGIVLYGYTF.

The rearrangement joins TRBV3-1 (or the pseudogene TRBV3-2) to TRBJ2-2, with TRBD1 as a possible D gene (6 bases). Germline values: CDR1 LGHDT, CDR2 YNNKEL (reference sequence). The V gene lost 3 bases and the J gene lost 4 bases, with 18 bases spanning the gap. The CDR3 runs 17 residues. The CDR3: CASSHHASGAATGELFF. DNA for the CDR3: TGTGCCAGCAGCCACCACGCTTCAGGGGCGGCCACCGGGGAGCTGTTTTTT.

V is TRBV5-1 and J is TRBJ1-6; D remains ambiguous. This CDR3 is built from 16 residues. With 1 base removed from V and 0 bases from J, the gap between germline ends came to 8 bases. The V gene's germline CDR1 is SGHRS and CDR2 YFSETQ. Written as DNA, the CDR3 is TGCGCCAGCAGCTTGAGCAGTAGCTCCTATAATTCACCCCTCCACTTT. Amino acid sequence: CASSLSSSSYNSPLHF.

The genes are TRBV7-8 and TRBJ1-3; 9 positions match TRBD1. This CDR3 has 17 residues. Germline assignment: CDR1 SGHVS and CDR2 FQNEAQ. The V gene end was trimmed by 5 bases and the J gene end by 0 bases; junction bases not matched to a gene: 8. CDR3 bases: TGTGCCAGCAGCCTTCGACAGGGGGGGACCTCTGGAAACACCATATATTTT. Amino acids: CASSLRQGGTSGNTIYF.

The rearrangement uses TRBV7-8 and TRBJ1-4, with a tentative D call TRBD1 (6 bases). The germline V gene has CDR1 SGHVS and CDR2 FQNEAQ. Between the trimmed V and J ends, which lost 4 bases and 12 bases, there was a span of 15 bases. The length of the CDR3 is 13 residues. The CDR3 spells CASSSRTQGELFF. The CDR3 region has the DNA TGTGCCAGCAGCTCGAGGACACAGGGAGAACTGTTTTTT.